This TCR beta chain is drawn from a study of T-cell memory formation after mild COVID-19. The germline V and J ends were trimmed by 3 bases and 15 bases, with 15 bases remaining between them. The germline CDR1 and CDR2 sequences are SQVTM and ANQGSEA. CDR3 length equals 11 residues. This clonotype was seen a few times. Antigen: not known. TCRdb reprocessed the 5' RACE reads via MiXCR and lists one record per CDR3 protein. The sample lists hundreds of thousands of distinct CDR3 sequences; 20% were seen once. Study-level points and caveats: Second-wave clones reaching peak frequency on day 37 lacked confirmed SARS-CoV-2 specificity. Day 15 to 85 contracting clones showed balanced CD4/CD8; day 15 to 37 expanders favored CD4+.

The sample taken for sequencing was PBMCs or a T cell subset sorted from them (not recorded which). The chain carries TRBV29-1 and TRBJ2-1; D gene ambiguous. The sequence was obtained from an adult woman who had mild COVID-19 (a few samples of this study predate the infection). Cell type and time point are not known. The DNA for the CDR3 is TGCAGCGTTGAGCGGTGGGCCCGTCTGTTCTTC. Its translation: CSVERWARLFF.